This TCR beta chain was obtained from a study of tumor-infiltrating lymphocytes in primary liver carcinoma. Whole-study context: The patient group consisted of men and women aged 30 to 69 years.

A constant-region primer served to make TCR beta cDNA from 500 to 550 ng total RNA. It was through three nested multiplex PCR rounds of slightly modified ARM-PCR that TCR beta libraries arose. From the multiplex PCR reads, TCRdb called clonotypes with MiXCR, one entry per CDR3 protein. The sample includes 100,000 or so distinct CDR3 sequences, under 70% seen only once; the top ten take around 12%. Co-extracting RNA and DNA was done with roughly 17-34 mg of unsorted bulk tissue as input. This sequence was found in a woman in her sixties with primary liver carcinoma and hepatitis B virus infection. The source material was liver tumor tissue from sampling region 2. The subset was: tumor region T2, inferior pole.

As DNA, the CDR3 is TGTGCCAGCATCCCCGGTCCTATGTACCAACAGTACTTC. Its translation: CASIPGPMYQQYF. The chain uses TRBV11-2 and TRBJ2-7; no clear D gene. The CDR3 has 13 residues. Trimming pared 7 bases from V and 10 bases from J, leaving 20 bases between. Germline V gene sequence: CDR1 SGHAT, CDR2 FQNNGV. Full variable domain (remainder filled in from reference TRBV11-2 and TRBJ2-7): EAGVAQSPRYKIIEKRQSVAFWCNPISGHATLYWYQQILGQGPKLLIQFQNNGVVDDSQLPKDRFSAERLKGVDSTLKIQPAKLEDSAVYLCASIPGPMYQQYFGPGTRLTVT.